The present TCR beta chain was sequenced within a study of long-term antiretroviral therapy in people with HIV. Whole-study findings and limits: All time points showed a repertoire dominated by clones expanded before ART.

With regard to this clone: What it recognizes is unknown.

The V end lost 2 bases, the J end lost 0 bases, and 14 bases lay between the germline ends. This CDR3 spans 17 amino acids. Per germline, CDR1 MNHNS and CDR2 SASEGT. Survey level was the resolution at which the v3.0 immunoSEQ assay ran. This table comes from immunoSEQ multiplex PCR, and its TCRdb copy is limited to in-frame clones, with some not included. The data show fewer than 40,000 clones, almost 97% seen once. This sequence joins TRBV6-1 and TRBJ1-5; tentative D call: TRBD1 (6 bases). The sequence was collected from a man aged 25 to 40 with HIV. Sequencing was performed on unsorted PBMCs, taken 6.9 years after starting antiretroviral therapy. In DNA form, the CDR3 reads TGTGCCAGCAGTGAACCGACAGGACTTTATAGCAATCAGCCCCAGCATTTT. This codes for CASSEPTGLYSNQPQHF.